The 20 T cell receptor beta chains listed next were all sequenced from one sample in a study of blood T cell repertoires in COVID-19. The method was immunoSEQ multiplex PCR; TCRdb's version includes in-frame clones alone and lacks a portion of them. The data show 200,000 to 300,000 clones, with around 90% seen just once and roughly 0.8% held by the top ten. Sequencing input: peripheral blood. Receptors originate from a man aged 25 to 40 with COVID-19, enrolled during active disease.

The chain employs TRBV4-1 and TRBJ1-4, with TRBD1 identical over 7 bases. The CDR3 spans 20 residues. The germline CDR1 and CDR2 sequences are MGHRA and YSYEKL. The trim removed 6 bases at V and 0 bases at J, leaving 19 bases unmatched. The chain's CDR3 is CASSPPKGAYKSATNEKLFF. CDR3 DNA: TGCGCCAGCAGTCCCCCAAAGGGGGCGTATAAGTCGGCAACTAATGAAAAACTGTTTTTT.

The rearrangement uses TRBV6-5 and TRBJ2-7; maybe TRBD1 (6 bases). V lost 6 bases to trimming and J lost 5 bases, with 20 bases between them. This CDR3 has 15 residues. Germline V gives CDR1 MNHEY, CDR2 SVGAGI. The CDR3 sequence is CASSRTQTGSHEQYF. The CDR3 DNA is TGTGCCAGCAGCCGAACCCAAACAGGGAGCCACGAGCAGTACTTC.

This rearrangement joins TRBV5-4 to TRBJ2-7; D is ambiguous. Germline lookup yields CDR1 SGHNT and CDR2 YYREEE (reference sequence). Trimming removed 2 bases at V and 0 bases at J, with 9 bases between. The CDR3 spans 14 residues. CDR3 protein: CASSLAASSYEQYF. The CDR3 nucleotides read TGTGCCAGCAGCTTAGCAGCGAGCTCCTACGAGCAGTACTTC.

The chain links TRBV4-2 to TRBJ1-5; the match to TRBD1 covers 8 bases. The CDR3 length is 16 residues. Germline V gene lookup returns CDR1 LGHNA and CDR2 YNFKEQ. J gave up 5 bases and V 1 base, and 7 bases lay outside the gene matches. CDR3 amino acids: CASSQALGQGDQPQHF. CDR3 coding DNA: TGTGCCAGCAGCCAAGCCCTCGGACAGGGTGATCAGCCCCAGCATTTT.

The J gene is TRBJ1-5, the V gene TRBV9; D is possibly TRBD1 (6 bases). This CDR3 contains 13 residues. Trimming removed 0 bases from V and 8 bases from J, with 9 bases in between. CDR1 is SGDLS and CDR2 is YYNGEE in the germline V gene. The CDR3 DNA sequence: TGTGCCAGCAGCGTAGGGGACATAGAGCCCCAGCATTTT. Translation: CASSVGDIEPQHF.

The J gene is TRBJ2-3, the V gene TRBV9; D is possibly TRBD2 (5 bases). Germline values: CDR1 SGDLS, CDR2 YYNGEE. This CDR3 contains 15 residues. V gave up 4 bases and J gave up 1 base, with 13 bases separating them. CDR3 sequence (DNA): TGTGCCAGCAGCCTCGACGGGGATCGCACAGATACGCAGTATTTT. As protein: CASSLDGDRTDTQYF.

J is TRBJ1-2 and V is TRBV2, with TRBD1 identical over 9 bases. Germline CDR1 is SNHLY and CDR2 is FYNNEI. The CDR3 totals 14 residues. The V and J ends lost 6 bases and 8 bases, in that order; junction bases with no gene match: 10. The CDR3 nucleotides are TGTGCCAGCAGCCCACGACAGGGGGAGGACGGCTACACCTTC. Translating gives CASSPRQGEDGYTF.

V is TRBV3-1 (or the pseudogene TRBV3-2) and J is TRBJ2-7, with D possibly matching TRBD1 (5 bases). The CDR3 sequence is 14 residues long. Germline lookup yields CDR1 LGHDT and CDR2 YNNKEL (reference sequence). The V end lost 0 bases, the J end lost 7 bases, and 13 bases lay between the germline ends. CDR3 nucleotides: TGTGCCAGCAGCCAAGAAGGGCAGGGCGAGGAGCAGTACTTC. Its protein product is CASSQEGQGEEQYF.

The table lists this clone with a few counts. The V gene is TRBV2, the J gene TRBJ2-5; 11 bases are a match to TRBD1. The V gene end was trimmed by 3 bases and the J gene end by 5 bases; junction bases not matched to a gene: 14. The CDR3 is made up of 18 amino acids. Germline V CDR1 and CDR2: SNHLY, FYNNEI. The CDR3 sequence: CASSEPILTGTGGETQYF. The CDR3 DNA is TGTGCCAGCAGTGAGCCTATCCTTACCGGGACAGGGGGTGAGACCCAGTACTTC.

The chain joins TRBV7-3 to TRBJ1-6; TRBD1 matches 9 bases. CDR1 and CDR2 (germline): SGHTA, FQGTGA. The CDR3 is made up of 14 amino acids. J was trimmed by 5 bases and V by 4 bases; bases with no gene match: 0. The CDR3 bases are TGTGCCAGCAGCTGGGACAGGGATAATTCACCCCTCCACTTT. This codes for CASSWDRDNSPLHF. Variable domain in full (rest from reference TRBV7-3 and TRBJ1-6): GAGVSQTPSNKVTEKGKYVELRCDPISGHTALYWYRQSLGQGPEFLIYFQGTGAADDSGLPNDRFFAVRPEGSVSTLKIQRTERGDSAVYLCASSWDRDNSPLHFGNGTRLTVT.

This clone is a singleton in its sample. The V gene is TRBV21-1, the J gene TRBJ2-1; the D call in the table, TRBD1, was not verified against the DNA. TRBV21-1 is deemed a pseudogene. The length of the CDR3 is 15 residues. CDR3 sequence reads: CASSTEDRERNEQFF. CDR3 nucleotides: TGTGCCAGCAGCACCGAAGACAGGGAGAGGAATGAGCAGTTCTTC.

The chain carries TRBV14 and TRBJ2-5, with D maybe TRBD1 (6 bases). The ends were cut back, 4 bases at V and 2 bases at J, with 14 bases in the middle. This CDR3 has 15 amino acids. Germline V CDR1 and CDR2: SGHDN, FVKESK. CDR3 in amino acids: CASSPRRGLQETQYF. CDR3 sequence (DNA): TGTGCCAGCAGCCCCCGCAGGGGCTTACAAGAGACCCAGTACTTC.

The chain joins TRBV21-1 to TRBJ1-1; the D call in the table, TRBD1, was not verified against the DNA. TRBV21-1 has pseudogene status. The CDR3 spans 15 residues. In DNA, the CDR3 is TGTGCCAGCAGCAAACTTCCACCAGTTTTTACTGAAGCTTTCTTT. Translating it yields CASSKLPPVFTEAFF.

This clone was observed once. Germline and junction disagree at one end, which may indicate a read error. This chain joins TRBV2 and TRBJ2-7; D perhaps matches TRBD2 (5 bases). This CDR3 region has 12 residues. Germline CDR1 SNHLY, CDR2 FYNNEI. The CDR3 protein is CARGEEFGGESF. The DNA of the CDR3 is TGTGCCAGGGGAGAAGAATTTGGCGGCGAAAGTTTC. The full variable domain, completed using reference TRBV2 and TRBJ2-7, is EPEVTQTPSHQVTQMGQEVILRCVPISNHLYFYWYRQILGQKVEFLVSFYNNEISEKSEIFDDQFSVERPDGSNFTLKIRSTKLEDSAMYFCARGEEFGGESFGPGTRLTVT.

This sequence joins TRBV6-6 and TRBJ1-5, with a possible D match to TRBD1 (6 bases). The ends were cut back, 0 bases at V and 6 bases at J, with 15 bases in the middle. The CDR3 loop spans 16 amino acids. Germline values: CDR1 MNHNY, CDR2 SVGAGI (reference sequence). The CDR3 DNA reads TGTGCCAGCAGTTACTCCGAGGAGGAAGGGGGTCAGCCCCAGCATTTT. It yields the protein CASSYSEEEGGQPQHF.

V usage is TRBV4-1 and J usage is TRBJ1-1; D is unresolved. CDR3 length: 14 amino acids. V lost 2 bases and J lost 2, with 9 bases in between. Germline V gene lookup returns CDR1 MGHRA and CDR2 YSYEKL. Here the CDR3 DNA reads TGCGCCAGCAGCCAAATTACAGCAAACACTGAAGCTTTCTTT. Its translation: CASSQITANTEAFF.

The CDR3 is CAWSVQDRIVRYTF. DNA for the CDR3: TGTGCCTGGAGTGTACAGGATAGGATCGTTCGCTACACCTTC. This chain joins TRBV30 and TRBJ1-2; possibly TRBD1 for D (5 bases). The CDR3 loop spans 14 amino acids. Between the trimmed V and J ends, which lost 0 bases and 9 bases, there was a span of 17 bases. The germline V gene has CDR1 GTSNPN and CDR2 SVGIG (reference sequence).

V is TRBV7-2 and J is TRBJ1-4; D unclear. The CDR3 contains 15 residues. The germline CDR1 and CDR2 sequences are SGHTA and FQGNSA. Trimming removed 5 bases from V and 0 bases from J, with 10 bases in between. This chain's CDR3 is CASSPQEATNEKLFF. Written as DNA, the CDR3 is TGTGCCAGCAGCCCCCAGGAGGCAACTAATGAAAAACTGTTTTTT.

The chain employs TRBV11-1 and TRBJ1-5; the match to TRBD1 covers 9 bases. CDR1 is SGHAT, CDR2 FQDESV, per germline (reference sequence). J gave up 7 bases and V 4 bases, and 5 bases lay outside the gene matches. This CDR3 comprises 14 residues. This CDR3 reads CASSSRDREQPQHF. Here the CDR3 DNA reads TGTGCCAGCAGCTCCCGGGACAGGGAACAGCCCCAGCATTTT.

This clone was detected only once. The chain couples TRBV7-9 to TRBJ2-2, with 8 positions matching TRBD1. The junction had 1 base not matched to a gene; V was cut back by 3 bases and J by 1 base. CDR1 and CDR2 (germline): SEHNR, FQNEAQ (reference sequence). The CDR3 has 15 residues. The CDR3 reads CASSLDRENTGELFF. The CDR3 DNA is TGTGCCAGCAGCTTGGACAGGGAGAACACCGGGGAGCTGTTTTTT. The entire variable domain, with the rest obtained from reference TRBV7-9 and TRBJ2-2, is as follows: DTGVSQNPRHKITKRGQNVTFRCDPISEHNRLYWYRQTLGQGPEFLTYFQNEAQLEKSRLLSDRFSAERPKGSFSTLEIQRTEQGDSAMYLCASSLDRENTGELFFGEGSRLTVL.